Following are 17 T cell receptor beta chains from one sample sequenced in a study of identical twins. A single record per CDR3 protein comes from TCRdb applying MiXCR to the 5' RACE reads. Of hundreds of thousands of distinct CDR3 sequences listed, 9% to 15% are singletons. This same sample was also taken into another study, of yellow fever vaccine responses in identical twins.

Source material: PBMCs. Receptor source: a woman under 30 in good health.

Ten or more counts support this clonotype. CDR3 region: CASSSTGQGGDTQYF. The CDR3 DNA is TGTGCCAGCAGCTCCACAGGACAGGGCGGAGATACGCAGTATTTT. V usage is TRBV7-3 and J usage is TRBJ2-3; 8 bases map to TRBD1. The CDR3 totals 15 residues. CDR1 is SGHTA and CDR2 is FQGTGA in the germline V gene. Losses at the gene ends were 4 bases for V and 5 bases for J; bases not matched to a gene: 8.

This clonotype has only a few counts. The chain has TRBV20-1 and TRBJ1-1, with D possibly being TRBD1 (5 bases). V lost 6 bases to trimming and J lost 0 bases, with 17 bases between them. The V gene's germline CDR1 is DFQATT and CDR2 SNEGSKA (reference sequence). This CDR3 region has 15 residues. The CDR3 loop reads CSASPSVGVNTEAFF. The CDR3, as DNA: TGCAGTGCCTCTCCCTCGGTAGGGGTGAACACTGAAGCTTTCTTT.

In this sample, this clonotype turned up a few times. The V gene is TRBV5-5, the J gene TRBJ2-6; D is tentatively TRBD1 or TRBD2 (5 bases each). Germline assignment: CDR1 SGHKS and CDR2 YYEKEE (reference sequence). The CDR3 is 15 residues long. V was shortened by 5 bases and J by 3 bases, with 12 bases between the two germline ends. The CDR3 DNA sequence: TGTGCCAGCAGACGTGAGGGGTTTGGGGCCAACGTCCTGACTTTC. Residues: CASRREGFGANVLTF. Combining the CDR3 with reference TRBV5-5 and TRBJ2-6 gives the whole variable domain DAGVTQSPTHLIKTRGQQVTLRCSPISGHKSVSWYQQVLGQGPQFIFQYYEKEERGRGNFPDRFSARQFPNYSSELNVNALLLGDSALYLCASRREGFGANVLTFGAGSRLTVL.

This clonotype was recorded many times. The V and J genes are TRBV12-3 or TRBV12-4 and TRBJ2-3; D is unclear. The ends were cut back, 0 bases at V and 0 bases at J, with 10 bases in the middle. CDR3 length equals 16 residues. This chain's CDR3 is CASSLALPLSTDTQYF. CDR3 DNA sequence: TGTGCCAGCAGTTTAGCGCTTCCTTTAAGCACAGATACGCAGTATTTT.

This chain uses TRBV5-1 with TRBJ2-7; D uncertain. From germline, CDR1 is SGHRS and CDR2 YFSETQ. Trimming took 6 bases from V and 0 from J, leaving 4 bases between them. The CDR3 consists of 11 residues. The CDR3 region has the DNA TGCGCCAGCAAGGACTCCTACGAGCAGTACTTC. Its protein is CASKDSYEQYF.

This clonotype showed up many times. The chain couples TRBV12-3 or TRBV12-4 to TRBJ2-7; D is undetermined. CDR3 length: 12 amino acids. V was cut by 3 bases and J by 6 bases, with 9 bases left in between. The CDR3 DNA is TGTGCCAGCAGTTTGGGCTTTTTCGAGCAGTACGTC. This gives the protein CASSLGFFEQYV.

This clonotype has more than one count but fewer than ten. The chain recombines TRBV3-1 with TRBJ2-7; D may be TRBD2 (6 bases). The CDR3 spans 13 residues. Germline CDR1 is LGHDT and CDR2 is YNNKEL (reference sequence). V was cut by 4 bases and J by 3 bases, with 10 bases left in between. The CDR3 is CASSPGLHYEQYF. The CDR3 DNA follows: TGTGCCAGCAGCCCTGGACTACACTACGAGCAGTACTTC.

The chain is built from TRBV9 and TRBJ2-2, with D tentatively TRBD2 (6 bases). The CDR3 runs 12 residues. Between the trimmed V and J ends, which lost 8 bases and 7 bases, there was a span of 12 bases. CDR1 SGDLS and CDR2 YYNGEE come from the germline V gene. The CDR3 coding sequence is TGTGCCAGTAGGAGGGAAGGCGGGGAGCTGTTTTTT. Protein: CASRREGGELFF.

The chain links TRBV2 to TRBJ1-1; a weak D match, TRBD1 (6 bases). Looked up from germline, CDR1 is SNHLY and CDR2 is FYNNEI. This CDR3 comprises 15 residues. Trimming shortened V by 7 bases and J by 8 bases, and 23 bases separated the two germline ends. The CDR3 bases are TGTGCCAGCAAGGCCCCGAGGGGGGAGGCAGGAGAAGCTTTCTTT. Protein product: CASKAPRGEAGEAFF.

This clonotype was detected a few times. This chain joins TRBV5-5 and TRBJ1-2; tentative D call: TRBD1 (5 bases). The CDR3 has 13 amino acids. From germline, CDR1 is SGHKS and CDR2 YYEKEE (reference sequence). Deletions cut 0 bases from V and 4 bases from J, with 7 bases between. The CDR3 DNA reads as TGTGCCAGCAGCTTGGTTGGGGGCTATGGCTACACCTTC. This translates into CASSLVGGYGYTF.

This clonotype was seen more than once but under ten times. This sequence joins TRBV5-5 and TRBJ2-3; 9 nucleotides agree with TRBD2. Trimming at V came to 2 bases and at J to 2 bases, leaving 9 bases not matched to a gene. Germline CDR1 and CDR2: SGHKS and YYEKEE (reference sequence). The CDR3 sequence is 17 residues long. CDR3 nucleotide sequence: TGTGCCAGCAGCTTCGGTGTGACTAGCGGACCCACAGATACGCAGTATTTT. Residues: CASSFGVTSGPTDTQYF.

This clonotype was observed a handful of times. V gene TRBV18 combines with J gene TRBJ2-1, with no clear D. The CDR3 has 13 amino acids. The germline V gene encodes CDR1 KGHSH and CDR2 LQKENI. Deletions cut 2 bases from V and 10 bases from J, with 12 bases between. The CDR3 region is CASSPSETAEQFF. The CDR3 DNA reads as TGTGCCAGCTCACCATCCGAGACTGCGGAGCAGTTCTTC.

This clonotype has at least ten counts. The gene calls are TRBV7-9 and TRBJ2-1; D ambiguous. The CDR3 length is 13 residues. Deletions cut 5 bases from V and 4 bases from J, with 9 bases between. CDR1 is SEHNR, CDR2 FQNEAQ, per germline (reference sequence). CDR3 in amino acids: CASSPSPYNEQFF. In DNA, the CDR3 is TGTGCCAGCAGCCCCTCTCCGTACAATGAGCAGTTCTTC. Full variable domain (outside the CDR3, taken from reference TRBV7-9 and TRBJ2-1): DTGVSQNPRHKITKRGQNVTFRCDPISEHNRLYWYRQTLGQGPEFLTYFQNEAQLEKSRLLSDRFSAERPKGSFSTLEIQRTEQGDSAMYLCASSPSPYNEQFFGPGTRLTVL.

There are a few counts of this clonotype. The chain joins TRBV6-1 to TRBJ2-7; possible D gene TRBD2, 6 bases. V was shortened by 6 bases and J by 0 bases, with 12 bases between the two germline ends. The CDR3 length is 14 residues. Per the germline V gene, CDR1 is MNHNS and CDR2 is SASEGT. The CDR3: CASRWDGSSYEQYF. CDR3 coding DNA: TGTGCCAGCAGATGGGACGGGAGCTCCTACGAGCAGTACTTC.

The chain carries TRBV5-1 and TRBJ2-7, with 10 nucleotides matching TRBD1. The CDR3 has 18 amino acids. J lost 5 bases, V lost 3 bases, and 17 bases had no gene match. CDR1 SGHRS and CDR2 YFSETQ come from the germline V gene. The CDR3 region is CASSSFYHSGQGLNEQYF. CDR3 nucleotide sequence: TGCGCCAGCAGCTCCTTTTATCATTCGGGACAGGGGCTGAACGAGCAGTACTTC.

This chain uses TRBV11-1 with TRBJ2-3; D is perhaps TRBD1 (5 bases). Germline CDR1 reads SGHAT; CDR2 reads FQDESV (reference sequence). The CDR3 sequence is 15 residues long. The V end lost 8 bases, the J end lost 6 bases, and 21 bases lay between the germline ends. This chain's CDR3 is CASRRRQLPWDTQYF. The CDR3 DNA is TGTGCCAGCCGACGAAGACAGTTACCATGGGATACGCAGTATTTT.

About this clonotype: At one boundary the junction diverges from the germline segment, which might be a read error. V is TRBV7-2 and J is TRBJ1-1; D remains ambiguous. Germline-derived CDR1 and CDR2 are SGHTA and FQGNSA. CDR3 length: 15 amino acids. For the CDR3, the DNA is TGTGCCAGCAGCTTAGGCGTCGCACAGAACGCTGAAGCTTTCTTT. Its translation is CASSLGVAQNAEAFF.